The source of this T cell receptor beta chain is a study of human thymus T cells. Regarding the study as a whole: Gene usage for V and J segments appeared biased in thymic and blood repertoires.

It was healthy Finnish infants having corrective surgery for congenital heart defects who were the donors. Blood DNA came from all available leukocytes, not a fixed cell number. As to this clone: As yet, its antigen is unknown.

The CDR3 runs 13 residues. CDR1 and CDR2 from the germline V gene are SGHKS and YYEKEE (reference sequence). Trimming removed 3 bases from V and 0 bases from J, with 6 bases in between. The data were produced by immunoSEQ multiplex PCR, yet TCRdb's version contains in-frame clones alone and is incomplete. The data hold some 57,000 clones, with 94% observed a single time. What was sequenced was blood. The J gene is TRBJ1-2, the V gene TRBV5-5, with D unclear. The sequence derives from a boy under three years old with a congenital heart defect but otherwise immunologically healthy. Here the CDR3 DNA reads TGTGCCAGCAGCTCAAAAACTAACTATGGCTACACCTTC. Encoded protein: CASSSKTNYGYTF. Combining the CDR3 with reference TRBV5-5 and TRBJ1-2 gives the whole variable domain DAGVTQSPTHLIKTRGQQVTLRCSPISGHKSVSWYQQVLGQGPQFIFQYYEKEERGRGNFPDRFSARQFPNYSSELNVNALLLGDSALYLCASSSKTNYGYTFGSGTRLTVV.